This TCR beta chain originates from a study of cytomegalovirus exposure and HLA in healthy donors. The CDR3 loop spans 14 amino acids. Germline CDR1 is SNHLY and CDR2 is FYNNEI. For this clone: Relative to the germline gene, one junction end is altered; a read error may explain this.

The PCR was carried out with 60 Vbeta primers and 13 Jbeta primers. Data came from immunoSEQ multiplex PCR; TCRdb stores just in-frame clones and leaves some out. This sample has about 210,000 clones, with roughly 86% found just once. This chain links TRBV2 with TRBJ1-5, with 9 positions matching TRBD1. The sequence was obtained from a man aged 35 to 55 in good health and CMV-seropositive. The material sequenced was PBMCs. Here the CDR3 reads CASSYRGHDGGNYF. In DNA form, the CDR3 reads TGTGCCAGCAGTTACAGGGGGCACGACGGGGGGAACTATTTT.